This is a list of T cell receptor beta chains from one sample in a study of PD-1 blockade in classical Hodgkin lymphoma. Libraries were prepared by immunoSEQ multiplex PCR; TCRdb keeps only in-frame clonotypes and omits some of them. The data contain 13,000 or so clones, more than 85% of them seen just once; the ten biggest clones take up 20% to 25%. The sample was peripheral blood mononuclear cells (PBMCs), taken at baseline. All receptors derive from a human donor with classical Hodgkin lymphoma. The CDR3 runs from the conserved cysteine through the conserved F or W. The order of the fields is CDR3 length, V gene, D gene, clone size, J gene, CDR3 protein, CDR3 DNA. D genes are given only for firm matches. Rows give clone size only sometimes, using once, few, many, or a class for an expanded clone.

len: 15; v_gene: TRBV18; d_gene: TRBD1; abundance: .; j_gene: TRBJ2-5; CDR3aa: CASSPPVGQQETQYF; CDR3nt: TGTGCCAGCTCACCACCGGTGGGACAGCAAGAGACCCAGTACTTC
len: 16; v_gene: TRBV4-1; d_gene: TRBD2; abundance: .; j_gene: TRBJ2-7; CDR3aa: CASSQAAGLAGEEQYF; CDR3nt: TGCGCCAGCAGCCAAGCTGCCGGACTAGCGGGAGAAGAGCAGTACTTC
len: 13; v_gene: TRBV5-4; d_gene: TRBD1; abundance: .; j_gene: TRBJ2-7; CDR3aa: CASSEGASYEQYF; CDR3nt: TGTGCCAGCAGCGAGGGGGCCTCCTACGAGCAGTACTTC
len: 16; v_gene: TRBV7-8; d_gene: .; abundance: .; j_gene: TRBJ1-4; CDR3aa: CASITQWTPTNEKLFF; CDR3nt: TGTGCCAGCATCACACAATGGACGCCAACTAATGAAAAACTGTTTTTT
len: 14; v_gene: TRBV6-5; d_gene: TRBD1; abundance: few; j_gene: TRBJ1-2; CDR3aa: CASSSQGANYGYTF; CDR3nt: TGTGCCAGCAGTTCACAGGGGGCTAACTATGGCTACACCTTC
len: 15; v_gene: TRBV7-6; d_gene: .; abundance: .; j_gene: TRBJ2-1; CDR3aa: CASSLLQSSYNEQFF; CDR3nt: TGTGCCAGCAGCTTACTACAGAGCTCCTACAATGAGCAGTTCTTC
len: 15; v_gene: TRBV5-6; d_gene: .; abundance: .; j_gene: TRBJ2-2; CDR3aa: CASRVGPTRTGELFF; CDR3nt: TGTGCCAGCAGAGTCGGGCCAACCCGTACCGGGGAGCTGTTTTTT
len: 14; v_gene: TRBV30; d_gene: TRBD2; abundance: .; j_gene: TRBJ2-3; CDR3aa: CAWIPSGRIDTQYF; CDR3nt: TGTGCCTGGATTCCGAGCGGGAGGATTGATACGCAGTATTTT
len: 16; v_gene: TRBV6-5; d_gene: TRBD2; abundance: .; j_gene: TRBJ2-1; CDR3aa: CASSYLAGAGNNEQFF; CDR3nt: TGTGCCAGCAGTTACCTTGCGGGAGCAGGGAACAATGAGCAGTTCTTC
len: 14; v_gene: TRBV27; d_gene: .; abundance: .; j_gene: TRBJ2-1; CDR3aa: CASSLKSIYNEQFF; CDR3nt: TGTGCCAGCAGTTTAAAGTCTATTTACAATGAGCAGTTCTTC
len: 14; v_gene: TRBV30; d_gene: .; abundance: .; j_gene: TRBJ2-3; CDR3aa: CAWCPGISTDTQYF; CDR3nt: TGTGCCTGGTGTCCCGGGATTAGCACAGATACGCAGTATTTT
len: 14; v_gene: TRBV7-9; d_gene: .; abundance: .; j_gene: TRBJ1-1; CDR3aa: CASSLGTVNTEAFF; CDR3nt: TGTGCCAGCAGCTTAGGGACAGTGAACACTGAAGCTTTCTTT
len: 15; v_gene: TRBV14; d_gene: TRBD2; abundance: .; j_gene: TRBJ2-1; CDR3aa: CASSPLAAEYNEQFF; CDR3nt: TGTGCCAGCAGCCCGCTAGCGGCAGAATACAATGAGCAGTTCTTC
len: 15; v_gene: TRBV5-1; d_gene: TRBD2; abundance: .; j_gene: TRBJ2-7; CDR3aa: CASSETSGSHYEQYF; CDR3nt: TGCGCCAGCAGCGAGACTAGCGGGAGTCACTACGAGCAGTACTTC
len: 15; v_gene: TRBV9; d_gene: .; abundance: .; j_gene: TRBJ2-1; CDR3aa: CASSVSLISYNEQFF; CDR3nt: TGTGCCAGCAGCGTGAGTTTGATCAGCTACAATGAGCAGTTCTTC
len: 12; v_gene: TRBV7-9; d_gene: .; abundance: .; j_gene: TRBJ2-1; CDR3aa: CASSRTGYEQFF; CDR3nt: TGTGCCAGCAGCCGAACAGGGTATGAGCAGTTCTTC
len: 15; v_gene: TRBV28; d_gene: .; abundance: once; j_gene: TRBJ1-1; CDR3aa: CASSYPPGRGTEAFF; CDR3nt: TGTGCCAGCAGTTACCCCCCAGGGAGGGGCACTGAAGCTTTCTTT
len: 14; v_gene: TRBV6-5; d_gene: TRBD2; abundance: .; j_gene: TRBJ2-1; CDR3aa: CASTDRALANEQFF; CDR3nt: TGTGCCAGCACCGACCGGGCACTAGCGAATGAGCAGTTCTTC
len: 13; v_gene: TRBV19; d_gene: .; abundance: .; j_gene: TRBJ1-4; CDR3aa: CASSLLGREKLFF; CDR3nt: TGTGCCAGTAGTCTCCTTGGACGGGAAAAACTGTTTTTT
len: 16; v_gene: TRBV19; d_gene: .; abundance: .; j_gene: TRBJ2-3; CDR3aa: CASSIGGFPSTDTQYF; CDR3nt: TGTGCCAGTAGTATAGGTGGATTCCCTAGCACAGATACGCAGTATTTT
len: 16; v_gene: TRBV19; d_gene: TRBD2; abundance: .; j_gene: TRBJ2-1; CDR3aa: CASSMGAGGQYNEQFF; CDR3nt: TGTGCCAGTAGTATGGGGGCGGGAGGGCAATATAATGAGCAGTTCTTC
len: 12; v_gene: TRBV28; d_gene: .; abundance: once; j_gene: TRBJ2-7; CDR3aa: CASSFQTYEQYF; CDR3nt: TGTGCCAGCAGTTTTCAGACCTACGAGCAGTACTTC
len: 15; v_gene: TRBV5-1; d_gene: TRBD1; abundance: .; j_gene: TRBJ2-7; CDR3aa: CASSPKGQGAYEQYF; CDR3nt: TGCGCCAGCAGCCCGAAAGGACAGGGGGCCTACGAGCAGTACTTC
len: 17; v_gene: TRBV18; d_gene: TRBD2; abundance: once; j_gene: TRBJ2-7; CDR3aa: CASSPSAGTSSSYEQYF; CDR3nt: TGTGCCAGCTCACCATCCGCCGGGACTAGCAGTTCCTACGAGCAGTACTTC
len: 16; v_gene: TRBV5-1; d_gene: .; abundance: .; j_gene: TRBJ1-4; CDR3aa: CASSLGGGTTNEKLFF; CDR3nt: TGCGCCAGCAGCCTGGGGGGCGGAACAACTAATGAAAAACTGTTTTTT
len: 13; v_gene: TRBV27; d_gene: .; abundance: few; j_gene: TRBJ2-6; CDR3aa: CASRGAGANVLTF; CDR3nt: TGTGCCAGCAGGGGGGCTGGGGCCAACGTCCTGACTTTC
len: 14; v_gene: TRBV4-1; d_gene: .; abundance: .; j_gene: TRBJ2-2; CDR3aa: CASSQQGNTGELFF; CDR3nt: TGCGCCAGCAGCCAACAGGGGAACACCGGGGAGCTGTTTTTT
len: 15; v_gene: TRBV11-2; d_gene: .; abundance: .; j_gene: TRBJ2-7; CDR3aa: CASSLEIGPVYEQYF; CDR3nt: TGTGCCAGCAGCCTGGAGATTGGCCCAGTATACGAGCAGTACTTC
len: 16; v_gene: TRBV5-5; d_gene: TRBD2; abundance: .; j_gene: TRBJ2-3; CDR3aa: CASSLRASGVADTQYF; CDR3nt: TGTGCCAGCAGCTTGAGGGCCAGCGGGGTCGCTGATACGCAGTATTTT
len: 15; v_gene: TRBV10-3; d_gene: TRBD1; abundance: .; j_gene: TRBJ2-3; CDR3aa: CAIRGRDSSTDTQYF; CDR3nt: TGTGCCATCAGAGGCCGGGACAGTAGCACAGATACGCAGTATTTT
len: 17; v_gene: TRBV25-1; d_gene: TRBD2; abundance: .; j_gene: TRBJ2-1; CDR3aa: CASSEVTERGGYNEQFF; CDR3nt: TGTGCCAGCAGTGAAGTAACGGAGCGGGGGGGCTACAATGAGCAGTTCTTC
len: 17; v_gene: TRBV10-3; d_gene: .; abundance: .; j_gene: TRBJ1-1; CDR3aa: CAISEYGSEGPNTEAFF; CDR3nt: TGTGCCATCAGTGAGTATGGAAGTGAAGGGCCGAACACTGAAGCTTTCTTT
len: 15; v_gene: TRBV6-5; d_gene: .; abundance: .; j_gene: TRBJ2-7; CDR3aa: CASGRGAIYSYEQYF; CDR3nt: TGTGCCAGCGGCCGCGGGGCTATCTACTCCTACGAGCAGTACTTC
len: 14; v_gene: TRBV4-1; d_gene: .; abundance: .; j_gene: TRBJ2-7; CDR3aa: CASSQGDLNYEQYF; CDR3nt: TGCGCCAGCAGCCAAGGGGATCTGAACTACGAGCAGTACTTC
len: 13; v_gene: TRBV7-4; d_gene: .; abundance: .; j_gene: TRBJ2-7; CDR3aa: CASSLVQFYEQYF; CDR3nt: TGTGCCAGCAGCTTGGTCCAGTTCTACGAGCAGTACTTC
len: 15; v_gene: TRBV6-1; d_gene: .; abundance: .; j_gene: TRBJ1-6; CDR3aa: CASSVRTLANSPLHF; CDR3nt: TGTGCCAGCAGCGTCCGAACTCTTGCAAATTCACCCCTCCACTTT
len: 16; v_gene: TRBV4-1; d_gene: TRBD2; abundance: .; j_gene: TRBJ2-7; CDR3aa: CASSQDGRPGRGEQYF; CDR3nt: TGCGCCAGCAGCCAAGATGGGCGACCGGGGAGGGGCGAGCAGTACTTC
len: 15; v_gene: TRBV15; d_gene: TRBD1; abundance: .; j_gene: TRBJ2-5; CDR3aa: CATSRQPGQAETQYF; CDR3nt: TGTGCCACCAGCAGACAACCGGGACAGGCGGAGACCCAGTACTTC
len: 13; v_gene: TRBV6-6; d_gene: .; abundance: .; j_gene: TRBJ2-7; CDR3aa: CASALGETYEQYF; CDR3nt: TGTGCCAGCGCCCTGGGGGAGACCTACGAGCAGTACTTC
len: 14; v_gene: TRBV5-1; d_gene: TRBD1; abundance: .; j_gene: TRBJ1-1; CDR3aa: CASSSGQVNTEAFF; CDR3nt: TGCGCCAGCAGCTCGGGACAGGTGAACACTGAAGCTTTCTTT
len: 14; v_gene: TRBV5-6; d_gene: .; abundance: .; j_gene: TRBJ1-5; CDR3aa: CASSGPGWGQPQHF; CDR3nt: TGTGCCAGCAGCGGCCCCGGGTGGGGTCAGCCCCAGCATTTT
len: 13; v_gene: TRBV30; d_gene: .; abundance: .; j_gene: TRBJ1-5; CDR3aa: CAWSRDSNQPQHF; CDR3nt: TGTGCCTGGAGTAGAGATAGCAATCAGCCCCAGCATTTT
len: 14; v_gene: TRBV19; d_gene: .; abundance: few; j_gene: TRBJ1-5; CDR3aa: CASSAVAAGQPQHF; CDR3nt: TGTGCCAGTAGTGCCGTTGCGGCAGGTCAGCCCCAGCATTTT
len: 11; v_gene: TRBV20-1; d_gene: TRBD2; abundance: .; j_gene: TRBJ2-1; CDR3aa: CSAAGGNEQFF; CDR3nt: TGCAGTGCCGCCGGGGGGAATGAGCAGTTCTTC
len: 14; v_gene: TRBV5-6; d_gene: .; abundance: once; j_gene: TRBJ1-1; CDR3aa: CASSLGTGILEAFF; CDR3nt: TGTGCCAGCAGCTTAGGTACAGGGATTTTGGAAGCTTTCTTT
len: 13; v_gene: TRBV6-5; d_gene: TRBD1; abundance: .; j_gene: TRBJ1-1; CDR3aa: CASSYSQGAEAFF; CDR3nt: TGTGCCAGCAGTTACTCTCAGGGGGCTGAAGCTTTCTTT
len: 15; v_gene: TRBV19; d_gene: TRBD1; abundance: .; j_gene: TRBJ2-7; CDR3aa: CASSVYRDRTYEQYF; CDR3nt: TGTGCCAGTAGTGTCTATCGGGACAGAACCTACGAGCAGTACTTC
len: 17; v_gene: TRBV2; d_gene: TRBD1; abundance: .; j_gene: TRBJ1-1; CDR3aa: CASNARTGWFRLDEAFF; CDR3nt: TGTGCCAGCAACGCTCGGACAGGGTGGTTTAGGTTGGATGAAGCTTTCTTT
len: 15; v_gene: TRBV14; d_gene: TRBD2; abundance: .; j_gene: TRBJ2-5; CDR3aa: CASSPGTSWQETQYF; CDR3nt: TGTGCCAGCAGCCCAGGGACTAGCTGGCAAGAGACCCAGTACTTC
len: 13; v_gene: TRBV7-2; d_gene: .; abundance: .; j_gene: TRBJ1-2; CDR3aa: CASSPTGFRGYTF; CDR3nt: TGTGCCAGCAGCCCCACGGGCTTTAGGGGCTACACCTTC